This TCR beta chain comes out of a study of monozygotic twins with inflammatory bowel disease. Study-level points and caveats: Especially with disease activity, IBD patients had fewer clonotypes in common with others than healthy twins did. Varying immunosuppressive regimens may have increased patient repertoire variability.

A note on this clonotype: The antigen is undetermined.

Reprocessing the 5' RACE reads, TCRdb reports a single entry for every CDR3 protein and omits DNA. The sample is made up of about 420,000 distinct CDR3 sequences, and the top ten hold 2% to 3% of it. This CDR3 has 15 amino acids. Per germline, CDR1 LNHDA and CDR2 SQIVND (reference sequence). Specimen: blood. The origin of this receptor is a human donor with ulcerative colitis or Crohn's disease, or a healthy co-twin of an affected twin (not recorded which). The gene calls are TRBV19 and TRBJ2-2; TCRdb lists TRBD2, though no DNA is available to test this call. The CDR3: CASSVGPINTGELFF.